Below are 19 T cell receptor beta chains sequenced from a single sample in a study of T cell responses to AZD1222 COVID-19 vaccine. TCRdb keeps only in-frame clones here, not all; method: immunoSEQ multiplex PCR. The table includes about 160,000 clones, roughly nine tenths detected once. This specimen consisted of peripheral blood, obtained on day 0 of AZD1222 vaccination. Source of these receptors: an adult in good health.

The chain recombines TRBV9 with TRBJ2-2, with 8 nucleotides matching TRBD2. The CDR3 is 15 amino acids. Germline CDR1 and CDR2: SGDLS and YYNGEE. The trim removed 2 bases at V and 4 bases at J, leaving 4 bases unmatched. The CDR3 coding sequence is TGTGCCAGCAGCGTGGCGGGGGGCCTCACCGGGGAGCTGTTTTTT. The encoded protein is CASSVAGGLTGELFF.

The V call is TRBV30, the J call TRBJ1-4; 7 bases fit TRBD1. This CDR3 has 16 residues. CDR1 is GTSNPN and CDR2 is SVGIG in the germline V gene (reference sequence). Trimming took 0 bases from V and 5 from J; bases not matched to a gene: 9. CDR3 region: CAWSVSSGGINEKLFF. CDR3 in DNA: TGTGCCTGGAGTGTTTCTTCAGGGGGGATAAATGAAAAACTGTTTTTT. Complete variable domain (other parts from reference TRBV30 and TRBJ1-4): SQTIHQWPATLVQPVGSPLSLECTVEGTSNPNLYWYRQAAGRGLQLLFYSVGIGQISSEVPQNLSASRPQDRQFILSSKKLLLSDSGFYLCAWSVSSGGINEKLFFGSGTQLSVL.

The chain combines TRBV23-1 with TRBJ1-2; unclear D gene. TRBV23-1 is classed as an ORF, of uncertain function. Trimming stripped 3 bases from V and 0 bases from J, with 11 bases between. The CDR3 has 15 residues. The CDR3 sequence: CASSHTRFPNYGYTF. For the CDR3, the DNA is TGCGCCAGCAGTCACACCAGGTTCCCTAACTATGGCTACACCTTC.

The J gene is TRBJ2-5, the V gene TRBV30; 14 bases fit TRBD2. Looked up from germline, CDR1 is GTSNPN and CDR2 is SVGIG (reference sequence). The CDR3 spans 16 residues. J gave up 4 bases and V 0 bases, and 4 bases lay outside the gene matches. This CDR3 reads CAWSVGLAGGGETQYF. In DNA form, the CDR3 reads TGTGCCTGGAGTGTCGGACTAGCGGGGGGCGGAGAGACCCAGTACTTC. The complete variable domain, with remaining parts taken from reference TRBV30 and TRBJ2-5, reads SQTIHQWPATLVQPVGSPLSLECTVEGTSNPNLYWYRQAAGRGLQLLFYSVGIGQISSEVPQNLSASRPQDRQFILSSKKLLLSDSGFYLCAWSVGLAGGGETQYFGPGTRLLVL.

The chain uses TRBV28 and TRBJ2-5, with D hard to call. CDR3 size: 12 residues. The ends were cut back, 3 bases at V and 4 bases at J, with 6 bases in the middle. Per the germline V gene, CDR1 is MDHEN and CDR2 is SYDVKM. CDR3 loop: CASSFTSETQYF. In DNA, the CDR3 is TGTGCCAGCAGTTTTACATCAGAGACCCAGTACTTC.

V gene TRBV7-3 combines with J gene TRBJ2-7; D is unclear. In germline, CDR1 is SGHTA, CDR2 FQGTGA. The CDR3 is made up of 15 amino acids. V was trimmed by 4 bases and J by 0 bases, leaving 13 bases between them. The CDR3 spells CASSSSASSSYEQYF. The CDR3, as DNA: TGTGCCAGCAGCTCTTCAGCCTCCAGCTCCTACGAGCAGTACTTC. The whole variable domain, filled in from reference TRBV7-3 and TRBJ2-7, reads GAGVSQTPSNKVTEKGKYVELRCDPISGHTALYWYRQSLGQGPEFLIYFQGTGAADDSGLPNDRFFAVRPEGSVSTLKIQRTERGDSAVYLCASSSSASSSYEQYFGPGTRLTVT.

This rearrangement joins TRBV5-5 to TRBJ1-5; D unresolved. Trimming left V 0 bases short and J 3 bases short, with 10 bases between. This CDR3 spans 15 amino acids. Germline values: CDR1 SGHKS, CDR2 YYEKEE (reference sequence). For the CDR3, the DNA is TGTGCCAGCAGCTTGGAGCTGTACCCCAATCAGCCCCAGCATTTT. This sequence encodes CASSLELYPNQPQHF.

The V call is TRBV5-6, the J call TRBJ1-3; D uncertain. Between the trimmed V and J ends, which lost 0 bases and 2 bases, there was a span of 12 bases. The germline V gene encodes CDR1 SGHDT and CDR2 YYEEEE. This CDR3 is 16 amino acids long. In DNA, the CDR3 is TGTGCCAGCAGCTTGGGTCGGCAGCTCGCTGGAAACACCATATATTTT. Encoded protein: CASSLGRQLAGNTIYF.

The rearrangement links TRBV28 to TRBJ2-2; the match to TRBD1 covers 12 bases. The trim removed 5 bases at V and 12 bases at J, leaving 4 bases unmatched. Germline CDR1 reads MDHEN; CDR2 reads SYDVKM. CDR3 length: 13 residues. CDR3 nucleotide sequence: TGTGCCAGCAGTCCCAGGGACAGGGGGCAGCTGTTTTTT. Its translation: CASSPRDRGQLFF. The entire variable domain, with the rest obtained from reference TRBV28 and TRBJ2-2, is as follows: DVKVTQSSRYLVKRTGEKVFLECVQDMDHENMFWYRQDPGLGLRLIYFSYDVKMKEKGDIPEGYSVSREKKERFSLILESASTNQTSMYLCASSPRDRGQLFFGEGSRLTVL.

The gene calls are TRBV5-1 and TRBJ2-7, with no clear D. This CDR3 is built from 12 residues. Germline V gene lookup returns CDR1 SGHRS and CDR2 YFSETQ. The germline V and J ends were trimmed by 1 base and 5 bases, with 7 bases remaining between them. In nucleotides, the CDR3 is TGCGCCAGCAGCTTGACGGGCCACGAGCAGTACTTC. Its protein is CASSLTGHEQYF. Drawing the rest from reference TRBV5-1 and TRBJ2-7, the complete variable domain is KAGVTQTPRYLIKTRGQQVTLSCSPISGHRSVSWYQQTPGQGLQFLFEYFSETQRNKGNFPGRFSGRQFSNSRSEMNVSTLELGDSALYLCASSLTGHEQYFGPGTRLTVT.

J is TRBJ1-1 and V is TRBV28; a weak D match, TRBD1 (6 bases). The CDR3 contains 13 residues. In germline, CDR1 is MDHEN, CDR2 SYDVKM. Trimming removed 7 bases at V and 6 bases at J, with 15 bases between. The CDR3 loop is CASTLGGLAEAFF. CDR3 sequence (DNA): TGTGCCAGCACCCTAGGGGGTTTGGCTGAAGCTTTCTTT.

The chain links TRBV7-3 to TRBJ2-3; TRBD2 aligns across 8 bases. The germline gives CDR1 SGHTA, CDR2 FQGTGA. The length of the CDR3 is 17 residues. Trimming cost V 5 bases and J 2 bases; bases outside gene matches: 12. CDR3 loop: CASSKYRTSLNTDTQYF. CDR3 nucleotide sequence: TGTGCCAGCAGCAAATACCGGACTAGCCTTAACACAGATACGCAGTATTTT.

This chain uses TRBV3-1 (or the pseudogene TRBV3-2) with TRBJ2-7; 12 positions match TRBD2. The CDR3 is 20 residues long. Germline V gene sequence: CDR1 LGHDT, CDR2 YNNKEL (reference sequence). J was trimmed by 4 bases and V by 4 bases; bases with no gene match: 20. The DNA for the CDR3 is TGTGCCAGCAGCCCAGATCGGCTAGCGGGGGGGCTTTGGGGTATTTACGAGCAGTACTTC. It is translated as CASSPDRLAGGLWGIYEQYF.

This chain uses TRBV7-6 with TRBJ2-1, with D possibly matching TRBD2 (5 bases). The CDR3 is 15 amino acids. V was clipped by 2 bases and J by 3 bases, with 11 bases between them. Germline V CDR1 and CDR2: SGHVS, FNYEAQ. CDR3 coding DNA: TGTGCCAGCAGCTTAATAACTAGGGACTACAATGAGCAGTTCTTC. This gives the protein CASSLITRDYNEQFF.

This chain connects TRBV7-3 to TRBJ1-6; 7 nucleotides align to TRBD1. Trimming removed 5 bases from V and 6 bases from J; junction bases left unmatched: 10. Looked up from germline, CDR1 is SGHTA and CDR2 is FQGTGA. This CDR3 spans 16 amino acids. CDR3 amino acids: CASSLMWDSPNSPLHF. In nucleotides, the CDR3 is TGTGCCAGCAGCCTGATGTGGGACAGCCCTAATTCACCCCTCCACTTT.

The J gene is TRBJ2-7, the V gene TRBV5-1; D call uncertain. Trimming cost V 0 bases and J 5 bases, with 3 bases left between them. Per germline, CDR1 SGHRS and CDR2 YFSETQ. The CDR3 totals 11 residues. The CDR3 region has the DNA TGCGCCAGCAGCTTGGACCACGAGCAGTACTTC. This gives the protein CASSLDHEQYF.

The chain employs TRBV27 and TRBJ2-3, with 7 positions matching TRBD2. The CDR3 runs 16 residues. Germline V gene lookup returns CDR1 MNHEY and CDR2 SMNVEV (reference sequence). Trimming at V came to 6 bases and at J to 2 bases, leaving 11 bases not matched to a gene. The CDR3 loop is CASSRSGALATDTQYF. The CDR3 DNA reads TGTGCCAGCAGCCGAAGCGGGGCCCTCGCCACAGATACGCAGTATTTT.

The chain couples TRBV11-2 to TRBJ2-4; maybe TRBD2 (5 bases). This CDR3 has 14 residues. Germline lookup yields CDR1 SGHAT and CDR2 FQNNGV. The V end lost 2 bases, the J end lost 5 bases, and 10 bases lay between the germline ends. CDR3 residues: CASSLWTRQNIQYF. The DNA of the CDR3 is TGTGCCAGCAGCTTATGGACTCGACAAAACATTCAGTACTTC.

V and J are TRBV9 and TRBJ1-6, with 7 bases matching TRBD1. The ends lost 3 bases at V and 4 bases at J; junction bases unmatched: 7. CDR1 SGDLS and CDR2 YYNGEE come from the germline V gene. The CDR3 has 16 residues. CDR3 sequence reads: CASSGRQGEYNSPLHF. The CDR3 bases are TGTGCCAGCAGCGGAAGACAGGGAGAATATAATTCACCCCTCCACTTT.